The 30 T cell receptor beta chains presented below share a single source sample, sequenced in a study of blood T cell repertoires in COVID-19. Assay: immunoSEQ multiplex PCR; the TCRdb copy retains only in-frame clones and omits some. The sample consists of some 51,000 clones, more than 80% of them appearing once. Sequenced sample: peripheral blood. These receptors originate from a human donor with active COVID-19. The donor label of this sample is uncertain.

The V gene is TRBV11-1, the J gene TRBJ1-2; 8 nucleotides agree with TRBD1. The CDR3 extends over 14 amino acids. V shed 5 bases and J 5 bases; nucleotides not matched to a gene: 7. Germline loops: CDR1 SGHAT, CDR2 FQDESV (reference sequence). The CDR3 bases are TGTGCCAGCAGCCGGGGACAGGTGGGGTATGGCTACACCTTC. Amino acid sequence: CASSRGQVGYGYTF.

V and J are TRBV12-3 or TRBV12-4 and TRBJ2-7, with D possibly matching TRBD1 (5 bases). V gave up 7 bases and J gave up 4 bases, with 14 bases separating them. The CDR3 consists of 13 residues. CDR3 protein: CASTLPPGYEQYF. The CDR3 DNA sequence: TGTGCCAGCACCCTACCCCCAGGGTACGAGCAGTACTTC.

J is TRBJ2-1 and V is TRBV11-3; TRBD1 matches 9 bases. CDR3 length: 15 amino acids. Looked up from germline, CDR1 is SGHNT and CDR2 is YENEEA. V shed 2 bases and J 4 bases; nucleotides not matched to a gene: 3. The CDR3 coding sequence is TGTGCCAGCAGCTTAAACAGGGGGCAGTACAATGAGCAGTTCTTC. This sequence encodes CASSLNRGQYNEQFF.

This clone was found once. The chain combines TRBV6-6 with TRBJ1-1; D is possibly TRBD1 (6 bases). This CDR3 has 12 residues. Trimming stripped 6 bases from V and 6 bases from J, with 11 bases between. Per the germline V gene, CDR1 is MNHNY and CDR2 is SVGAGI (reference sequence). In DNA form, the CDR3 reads TGTGCCAGCAGACCCCACAGGGCTGAAGCTTTCTTT. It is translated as CASRPHRAEAFF.

The DNA for the CDR3 is TGTGCCAGCAGTTCCGGACAGCTCTATTACTATGGCTACACCTTC. The encoded protein is CASSSGQLYYYGYTF. This sequence joins TRBV6-5 and TRBJ1-2; tentatively, D is TRBD1 (6 bases). Germline-derived CDR1 and CDR2 are MNHEY and SVGAGI. V was trimmed by 4 bases and J by 3 bases, leaving 15 bases between them. This CDR3 is built from 15 residues.

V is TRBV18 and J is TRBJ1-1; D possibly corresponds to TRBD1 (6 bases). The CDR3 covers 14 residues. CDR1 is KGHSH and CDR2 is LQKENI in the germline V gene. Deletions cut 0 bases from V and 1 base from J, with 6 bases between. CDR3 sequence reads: CASSPPGANTEAFF. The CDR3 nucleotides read TGTGCCAGCTCACCACCGGGGGCGAACACTGAAGCTTTCTTT.

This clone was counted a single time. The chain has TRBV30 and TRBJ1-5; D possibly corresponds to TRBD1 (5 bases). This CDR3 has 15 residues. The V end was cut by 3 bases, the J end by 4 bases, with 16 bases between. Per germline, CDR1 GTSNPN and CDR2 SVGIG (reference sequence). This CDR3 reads CAWSELNRPNQPQHF. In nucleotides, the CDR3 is TGTGCCTGGAGCGAACTGAACAGGCCGAATCAGCCCCAGCATTTT.

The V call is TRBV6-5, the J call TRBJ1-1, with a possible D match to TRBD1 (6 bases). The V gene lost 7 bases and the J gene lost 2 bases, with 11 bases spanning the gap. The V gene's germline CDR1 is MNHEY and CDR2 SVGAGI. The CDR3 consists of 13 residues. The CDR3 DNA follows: TGTGCCAGCATGGTCAGGGGAAACACTGAAGCTTTCTTT. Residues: CASMVRGNTEAFF.

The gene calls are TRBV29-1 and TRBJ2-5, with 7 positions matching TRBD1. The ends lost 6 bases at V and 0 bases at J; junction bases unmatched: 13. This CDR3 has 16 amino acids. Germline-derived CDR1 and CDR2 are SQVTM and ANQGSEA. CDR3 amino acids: CSVPKPGQPYQETQYF. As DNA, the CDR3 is TGCAGCGTCCCCAAGCCGGGACAGCCGTACCAAGAGACCCAGTACTTC.

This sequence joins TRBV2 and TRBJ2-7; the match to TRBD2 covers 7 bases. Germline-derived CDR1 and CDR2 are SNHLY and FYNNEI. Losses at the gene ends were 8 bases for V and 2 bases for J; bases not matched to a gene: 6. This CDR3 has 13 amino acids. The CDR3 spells CASGGEATYEQYF. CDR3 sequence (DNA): TGTGCCAGCGGGGGGGAAGCCACCTACGAGCAGTACTTC.

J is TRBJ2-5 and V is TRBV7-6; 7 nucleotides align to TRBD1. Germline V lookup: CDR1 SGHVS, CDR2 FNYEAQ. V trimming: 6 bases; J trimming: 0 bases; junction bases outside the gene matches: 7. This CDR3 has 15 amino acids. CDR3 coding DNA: TGTGCCAGCAGGGCGGACAGGAGTCACCAAGAGACCCAGTACTTC. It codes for CASRADRSHQETQYF.

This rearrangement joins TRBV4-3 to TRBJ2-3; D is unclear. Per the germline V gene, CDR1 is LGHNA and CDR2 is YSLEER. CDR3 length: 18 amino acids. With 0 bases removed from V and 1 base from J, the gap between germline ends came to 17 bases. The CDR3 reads CASSQDPPPTRGTDTQYF. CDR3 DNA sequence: TGCGCCAGCAGCCAAGACCCCCCCCCAACCCGCGGCACAGATACGCAGTATTTT.

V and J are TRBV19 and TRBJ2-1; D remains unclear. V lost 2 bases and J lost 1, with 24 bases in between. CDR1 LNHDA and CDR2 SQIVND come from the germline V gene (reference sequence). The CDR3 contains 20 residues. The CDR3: CASSIPPWAQLTISYNEQFF. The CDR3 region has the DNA TGTGCCAGTAGTATACCCCCTTGGGCCCAGCTTACGATTTCCTACAATGAGCAGTTCTTC.

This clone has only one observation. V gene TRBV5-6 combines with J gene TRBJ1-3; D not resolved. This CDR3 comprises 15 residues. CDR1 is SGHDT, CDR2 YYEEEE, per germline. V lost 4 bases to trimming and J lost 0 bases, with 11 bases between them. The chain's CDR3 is CASSRTEHSGNTIYF. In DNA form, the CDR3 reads TGTGCCAGCAGCCGAACAGAGCACTCTGGAAACACCATATATTTT. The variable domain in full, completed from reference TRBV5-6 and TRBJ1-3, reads DAGVTQSPTHLIKTRGQQVTLRCSPKSGHDTVSWYQQALGQGPQFIFQYYEEEERQRGNFPDRFSGHQFPNYSSELNVNALLLGDSALYLCASSRTEHSGNTIYFGEGSWLTVV.

The DNA for the CDR3 is TGTGCCAGCAGTGGGCTCAGAAATAATCAGCCCCAGCATTTT. Protein: CASSGLRNNQPQHF. J is TRBJ1-5 and V is TRBV28; D is undetermined. CDR1 and CDR2 from the germline V gene are MDHEN and SYDVKM. V was pared by 5 bases and J by 4 bases, with 12 bases between. The CDR3 runs to 14 residues. Based on the CDR3 plus reference TRBV28 and TRBJ1-5, the full variable domain is DVKVTQSSRYLVKRTGEKVFLECVQDMDHENMFWYRQDPGLGLRLIYFSYDVKMKEKGDIPEGYSVSREKKERFSLILESASTNQTSMYLCASSGLRNNQPQHFGDGTRLSIL.

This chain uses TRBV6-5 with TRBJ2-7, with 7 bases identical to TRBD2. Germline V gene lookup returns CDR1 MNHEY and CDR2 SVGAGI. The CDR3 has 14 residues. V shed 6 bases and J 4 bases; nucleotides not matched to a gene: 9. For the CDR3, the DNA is TGTGCCAGCAGCCCCCCTCGCGGGAGTTACGAGCAGTACTTC. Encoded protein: CASSPPRGSYEQYF.

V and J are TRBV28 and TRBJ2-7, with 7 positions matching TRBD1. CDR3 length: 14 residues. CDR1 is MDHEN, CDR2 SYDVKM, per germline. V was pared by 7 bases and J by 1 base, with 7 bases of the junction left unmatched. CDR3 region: CASIPGGHSYEQYF. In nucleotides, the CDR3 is TGTGCCAGCATCCCAGGGGGACATTCCTACGAGCAGTACTTC.

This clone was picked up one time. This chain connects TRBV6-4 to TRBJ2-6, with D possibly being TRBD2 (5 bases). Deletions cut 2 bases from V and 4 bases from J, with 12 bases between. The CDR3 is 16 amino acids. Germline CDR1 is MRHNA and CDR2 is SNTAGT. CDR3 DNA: TGTGCCAGCAGTGACGGGCAGCCGGGGGGGGCCAACGTCCTGACTTTC. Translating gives CASSDGQPGGANVLTF.

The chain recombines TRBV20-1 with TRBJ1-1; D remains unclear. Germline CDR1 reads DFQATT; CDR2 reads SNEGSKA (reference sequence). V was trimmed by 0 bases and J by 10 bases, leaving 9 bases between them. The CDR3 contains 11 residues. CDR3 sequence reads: CSARDTRGAFF. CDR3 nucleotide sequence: TGCAGTGCTAGAGATACGCGGGGAGCTTTCTTT.

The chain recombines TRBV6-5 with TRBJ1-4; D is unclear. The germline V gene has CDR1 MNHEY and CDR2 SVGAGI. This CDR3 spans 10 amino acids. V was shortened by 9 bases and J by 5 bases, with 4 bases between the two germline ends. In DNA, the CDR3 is TGTGCCAGTATGAATGAAAAACTGTTTTTT. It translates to CASMNEKLFF.

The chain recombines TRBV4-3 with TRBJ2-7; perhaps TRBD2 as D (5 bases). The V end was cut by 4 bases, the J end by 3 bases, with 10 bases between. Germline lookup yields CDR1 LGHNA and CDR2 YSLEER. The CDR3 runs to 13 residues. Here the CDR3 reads CASSPLGDYEQYV. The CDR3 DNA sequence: TGCGCCAGCAGCCCCCTGGGAGACTACGAGCAGTACGTC.

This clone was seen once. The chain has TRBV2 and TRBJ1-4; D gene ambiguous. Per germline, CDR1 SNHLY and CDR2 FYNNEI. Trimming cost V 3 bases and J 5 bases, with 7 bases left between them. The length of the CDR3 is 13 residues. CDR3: CASSDPGNEKLFF. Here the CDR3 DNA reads TGTGCCAGCAGTGATCCGGGGAATGAAAAACTGTTTTTT.

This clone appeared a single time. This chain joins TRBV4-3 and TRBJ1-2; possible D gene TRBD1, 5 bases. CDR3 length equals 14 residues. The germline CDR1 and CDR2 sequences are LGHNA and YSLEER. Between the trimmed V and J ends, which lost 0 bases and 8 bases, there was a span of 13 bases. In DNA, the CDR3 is TGCGCCAGCAGCCAAGATCAAGGGTGGGGCGGCTACACCTTC. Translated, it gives CASSQDQGWGGYTF.

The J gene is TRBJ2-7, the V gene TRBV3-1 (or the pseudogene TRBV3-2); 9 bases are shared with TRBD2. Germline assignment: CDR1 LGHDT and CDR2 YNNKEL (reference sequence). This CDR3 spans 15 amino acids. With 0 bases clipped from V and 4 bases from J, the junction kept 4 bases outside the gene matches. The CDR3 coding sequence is TGTGCCAGCAGCCAAGATCCCAGCGGGAGGTACGAGCAGTACTTC. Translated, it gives CASSQDPSGRYEQYF.

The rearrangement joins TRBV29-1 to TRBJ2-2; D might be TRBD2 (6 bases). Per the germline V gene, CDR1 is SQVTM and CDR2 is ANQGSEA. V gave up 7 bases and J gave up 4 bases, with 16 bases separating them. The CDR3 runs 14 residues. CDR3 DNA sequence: TGCAGCGGGATTTCGGCGGGGATCACCGGGGAGCTGTTTTTT. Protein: CSGISAGITGELFF.

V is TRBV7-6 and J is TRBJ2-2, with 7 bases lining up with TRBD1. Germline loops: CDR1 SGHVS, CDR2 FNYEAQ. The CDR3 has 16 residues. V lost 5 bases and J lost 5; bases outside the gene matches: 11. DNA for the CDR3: TGTGCCAGCAGCGTGAGCGGACAGGTCGAGACCGGGGAGCTGTTTTTT. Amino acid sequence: CASSVSGQVETGELFF.

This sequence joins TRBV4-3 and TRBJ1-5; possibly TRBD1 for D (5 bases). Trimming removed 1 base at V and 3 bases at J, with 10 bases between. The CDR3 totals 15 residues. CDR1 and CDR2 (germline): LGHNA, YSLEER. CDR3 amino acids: CASSQVGGLNQPQHF. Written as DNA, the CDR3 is TGCGCCAGCAGCCAAGTCGGGGGACTCAATCAGCCCCAGCATTTT.

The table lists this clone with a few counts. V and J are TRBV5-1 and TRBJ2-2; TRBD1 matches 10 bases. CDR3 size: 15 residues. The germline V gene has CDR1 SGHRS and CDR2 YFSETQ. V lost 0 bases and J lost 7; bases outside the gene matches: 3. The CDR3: CASSLVGQGNGELFF. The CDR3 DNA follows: TGCGCCAGCAGCTTGGTGGGACAGGGGAACGGGGAGCTGTTTTTT.

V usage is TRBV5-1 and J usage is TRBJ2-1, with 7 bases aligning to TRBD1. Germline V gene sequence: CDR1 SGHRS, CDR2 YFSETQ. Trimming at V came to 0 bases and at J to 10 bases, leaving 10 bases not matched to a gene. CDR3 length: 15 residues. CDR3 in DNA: TGCGCCAGCAGCTTGGCCGTAGGGGGCTCCCAAGAGCAGTTCTTC. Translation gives CASSLAVGGSQEQFF.

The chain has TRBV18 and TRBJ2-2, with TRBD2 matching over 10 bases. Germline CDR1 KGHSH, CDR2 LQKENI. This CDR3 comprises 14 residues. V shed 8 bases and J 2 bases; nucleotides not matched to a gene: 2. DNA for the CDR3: TGTGCCAGCCGGACTAGCGGTAACACCGGGGAGCTGTTTTTT. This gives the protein CASRTSGNTGELFF. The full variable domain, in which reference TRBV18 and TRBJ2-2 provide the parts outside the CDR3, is NAGVMQNPRHLVRRRGQEARLRCSPMKGHSHVYWYRQLPEEGLKFMVYLQKENIIDESGMPKERFSAEFPKEGPSILRIQQVVRGDSAAYFCASRTSGNTGELFFGEGSRLTVL.